This TCR beta chain was recorded in a study of human CD8 memory T cell subsets. Germline loops: CDR1 SGDLS, CDR2 YYNGEE. Between the trimmed V and J ends, which lost 3 bases and 4 bases, there was a span of 16 bases. CDR3 length equals 15 residues. This clonotype showed up many times. TCR beta libraries were made by UMI-labeled 5' RACE. MiXCR was run by TCRdb on the 5' RACE reads, yielding one entry per CDR3 protein. There are roughly 8,000 distinct CDR3 sequences in the sample; about 3.9% occur only once, and roughly two fifths lies in the top ten. The clonotype comes from a human donor in good health. The V and J genes are TRBV9 and TRBJ1-2, with unresolved D. The sequenced material came from CD8+ T cells from PBMCs. CDR3: CASSGGVKAGYGYTF. The CDR3 coding sequence is TGTGCCAGCAGCGGGGGAGTCAAGGCGGGCTATGGCTACACCTTC.